This T cell receptor beta chain was recovered during a study of CD8+ T cells in alopecia areata. The V and J ends lost 3 bases and 5 bases respectively, with 2 bases between them. This CDR3 region has 12 residues. Germline values: CDR1 KGHSH, CDR2 LQKENI. As the sequencing template, cDNA was produced by extracting RNA and reverse transcribing it. Sequencing was performed with immunoSEQ multiplex PCR; in TCRdb, only in-frame clones are kept and a portion is missing. The sample lists over 120,000 clones, about three fifths seen once, with 6.4% in the top ten. This material consisted of CD4+ T cells sorted from blood, taken at week 0. The chain carries TRBV18 and TRBJ1-6; D call uncertain. This TCR derives from a human donor with alopecia areata. Here the CDR3 DNA reads TGTGCCAGCTCACCCGATAATTCACCCCTCCACTTT. This gives the protein CASSPDNSPLHF.